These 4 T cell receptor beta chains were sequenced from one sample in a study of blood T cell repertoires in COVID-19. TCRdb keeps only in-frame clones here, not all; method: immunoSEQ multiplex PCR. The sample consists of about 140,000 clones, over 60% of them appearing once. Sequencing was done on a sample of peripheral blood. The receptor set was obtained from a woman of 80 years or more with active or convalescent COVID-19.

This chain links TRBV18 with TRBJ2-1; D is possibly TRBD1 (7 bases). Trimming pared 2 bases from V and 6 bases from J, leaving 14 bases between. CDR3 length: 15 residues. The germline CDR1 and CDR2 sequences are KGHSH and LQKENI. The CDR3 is CASSPYSGGINEQFF. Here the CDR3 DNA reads TGTGCCAGCTCACCATATTCAGGGGGGATCAATGAGCAGTTCTTC.

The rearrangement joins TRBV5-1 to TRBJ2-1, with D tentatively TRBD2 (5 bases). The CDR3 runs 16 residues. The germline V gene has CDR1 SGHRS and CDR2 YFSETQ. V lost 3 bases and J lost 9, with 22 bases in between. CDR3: CASSYLSTGSLGEQFF. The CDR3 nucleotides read TGCGCCAGCAGCTACCTATCGACGGGAAGCCTCGGTGAGCAGTTCTTC.

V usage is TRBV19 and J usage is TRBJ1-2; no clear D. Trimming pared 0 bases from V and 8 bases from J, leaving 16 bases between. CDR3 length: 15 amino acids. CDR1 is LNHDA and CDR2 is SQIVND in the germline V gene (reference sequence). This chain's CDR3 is CASSIDGPGSGGYTF. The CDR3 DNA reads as TGTGCCAGTAGTATAGATGGCCCAGGCTCGGGGGGCTACACCTTC.

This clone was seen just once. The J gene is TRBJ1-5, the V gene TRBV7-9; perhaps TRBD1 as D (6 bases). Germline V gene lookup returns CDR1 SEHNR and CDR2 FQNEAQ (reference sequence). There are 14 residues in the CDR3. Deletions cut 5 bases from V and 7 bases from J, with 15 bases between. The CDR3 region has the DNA TGTGCCAGCAGCCCCGCGGGGGGCAGACAGCCCCAGCATTTT. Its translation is CASSPAGGRQPQHF.